This T cell receptor (beta chain) stems from a study of cytomegalovirus exposure and HLA in healthy donors. Across the whole study: In a previous analysis, 110 million or so unique TCR beta sequences were found from about 190 million T cells. Study-wide results and caveats: Reports described diagnosis of cytomegalovirus status by the classifier as highly specific and sensitive. It was confirmed in vitro that a few of the CMV-associated chains were specific for CMV antigens.

A multiplex PCR was run with 60 Vbeta primers and 13 Jbeta primers. Assay: immunoSEQ multiplex PCR; the TCRdb copy retains only in-frame clones and omits some. This sample carries under 150,000 clones, about four fifths of them seen once, and the ten largest clones take roughly 6.2%. CDR1 is MGHRA, CDR2 YSYEKL, per germline. Unmatched junction bases numbered 5, after V lost 1 base and J lost 2 bases. This CDR3 is 15 amino acids long. This clone was recorded a few times. Its specificity is unknown. This TCR derives from a woman in her forties in good health and CMV-seropositive. The chain is built from TRBV4-1 and TRBJ2-7; 7 nucleotides match TRBD2. The sample comprised PBMCs. CDR3 sequence (DNA): TGCGCCAGCAGCCAAGGGCTAGCGGAGACCTACGAGCAGTACTTC. Its translation: CASSQGLAETYEQYF.